This TCR beta chain stems from a study of blood T cell repertoires in COVID-19. Overall study: Donors in the United States, Italy and Spain gave samples during acute or convalescent COVID-19.

The table came from immunoSEQ multiplex PCR; TCRdb's copy has only in-frame clones and leaves some out. The repertoire holds 150,000 to 200,000 clones, 86% seen once, with 3% to 4% in the top ten. Trimming took 5 bases from V and 2 from J, leaving 21 bases between them. This CDR3 spans 17 amino acids. Germline V gene sequence: CDR1 SGHAT, CDR2 FQNNGV. The TCR comes from an older woman with acute or convalescent COVID-19. The chain recombines TRBV11-2 with TRBJ2-5, with a weak D call TRBD1 (6 bases). The sequenced material came from peripheral blood. The CDR3 DNA sequence: TGTGCCAGCAGCCCCAGTGTTCGGACAGTGATACAAGAGACCCAGTACTTC. It translates to CASSPSVRTVIQETQYF.